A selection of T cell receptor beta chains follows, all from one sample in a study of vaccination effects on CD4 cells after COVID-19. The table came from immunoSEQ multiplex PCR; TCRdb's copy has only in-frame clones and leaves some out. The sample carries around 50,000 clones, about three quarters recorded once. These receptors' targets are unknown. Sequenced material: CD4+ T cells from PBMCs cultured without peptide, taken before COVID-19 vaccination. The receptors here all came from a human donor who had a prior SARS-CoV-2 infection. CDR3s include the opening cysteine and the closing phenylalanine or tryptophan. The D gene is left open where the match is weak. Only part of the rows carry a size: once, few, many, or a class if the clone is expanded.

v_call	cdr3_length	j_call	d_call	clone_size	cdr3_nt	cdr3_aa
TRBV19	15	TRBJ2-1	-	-	TGTGCCAGTAGTCCCCCGGACCCTAGGGAGAATGAGCAGTTCTTC	CASSPPDPRENEQFF
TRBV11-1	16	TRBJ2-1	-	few	TGTGCCAGCAGCGCTAGTCTGGCGGGATTAGACAATGAGCAGTTCTTC	CASSASLAGLDNEQFF
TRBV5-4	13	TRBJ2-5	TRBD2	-	TGTGCCAGCAGCCCGGGACTATCAGAGACCCAGTACTTC	CASSPGLSETQYF
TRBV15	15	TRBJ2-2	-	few	TGTGCCACCAGCAGAGATCGCCTGTGGGGCGGGGAGCTGTTTTTT	CATSRDRLWGGELFF
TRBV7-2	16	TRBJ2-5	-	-	TGTGCCAGCAGTTTACTGGGGGGGGCGGTGGAAGAGACCCAGTACTTC	CASSLLGGAVEETQYF
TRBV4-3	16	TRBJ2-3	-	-	TGCGCCAGCAGCCAACTATTCGGGCGGTTCACAGATACGCAGTATTTT	CASSQLFGRFTDTQYF
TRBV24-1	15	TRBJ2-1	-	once	TGTGCCACCAGTGATTCTTTTGGGGGTTACAATGAGCAGTTCTTC	CATSDSFGGYNEQFF
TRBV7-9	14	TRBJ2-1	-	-	TGTGCCACCGATCAAAGGAAGAGAGGCAATGAGCAGTTCTTC	CATDQRKRGNEQFF
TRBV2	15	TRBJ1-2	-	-	TGTGCCAGCAGTGAAGCAGTGTTGCCTCTTGGGGGCTACACCTTC	CASSEAVLPLGGYTF
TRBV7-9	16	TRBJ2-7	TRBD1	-	TGTGCCAGCAGCTTATCCCCAGACAGGGGGCATCACGAGCAGTACTTC	CASSLSPDRGHHEQYF
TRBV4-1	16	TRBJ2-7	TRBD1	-	TGCGCCAGCAGCCCACTGGTAGGGACAGGGGACTACGAGCAGTACTTC	CASSPLVGTGDYEQYF
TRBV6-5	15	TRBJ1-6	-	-	TGTGCCAGCAGTCCCCAAGTCAGAAGTAATTCACCCCTCCACTTT	CASSPQVRSNSPLHF
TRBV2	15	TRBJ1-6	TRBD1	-	TGTGCCAGCAGTCAGGGGGGCTCCTATAATTCACCCCTCCACTTT	CASSQGGSYNSPLHF
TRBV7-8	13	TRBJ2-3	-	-	TGTGCCAGCAGCTGGACGGCGACAGATACGCAGTATTTT	CASSWTATDTQYF
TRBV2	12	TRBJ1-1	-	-	TGTGCCAGCAGTGAACCTGGTCCTGAAGCTTTCTTT	CASSEPGPEAFF
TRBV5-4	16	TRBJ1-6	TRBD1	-	TGTGCCAGCAGGCGGACCGGGACAGGGGGCGATTCACCCCTCCACTTT	CASRRTGTGGDSPLHF
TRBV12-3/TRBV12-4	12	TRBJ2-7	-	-	TGTGCCAGCAGTTACACCGGCTACGAGCAGTACTTC	CASSYTGYEQYF
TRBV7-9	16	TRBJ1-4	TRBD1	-	TGTGCCAGCAGCTTAGTCGACGGGACAGGGAATGAAAAACTGTTTTTT	CASSLVDGTGNEKLFF
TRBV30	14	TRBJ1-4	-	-	TGTGCCTGGAGTGTTTGGGGGGCCGGGGAAAAACTGTTTTTT	CAWSVWGAGEKLFF
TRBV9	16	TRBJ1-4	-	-	TGTGCCAGCAGCGCCCGTATCGGGGGGGCACGTGAAAAACTGTTTTTT	CASSARIGGAREKLFF
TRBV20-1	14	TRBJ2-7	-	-	TGCAGTGCTAGTCTTGGGGCAACCTCCTACGAGCAGTACTTC	CSASLGATSYEQYF
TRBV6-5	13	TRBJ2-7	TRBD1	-	TGTGCCAGAGGAGACAGGGCCTCCTACGAGCAGTACTTC	CARGDRASYEQYF
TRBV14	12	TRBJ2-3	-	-	TGTGCCAGCAGCCACACTATTGATACGCAGTATTTT	CASSHTIDTQYF
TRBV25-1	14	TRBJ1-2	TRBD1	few	TGTGCCAGCAGCCACAGGGGGGAAAACTATGGCTACACCTTC	CASSHRGENYGYTF
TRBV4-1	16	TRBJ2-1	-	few	TGCGCCAGCAGCCACCTAGACAGGGACTTTAGCAATGAGCAGTTCTTC	CASSHLDRDFSNEQFF
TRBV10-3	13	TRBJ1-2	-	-	TGTGCCACCACCGGGACTAGCAACTATGGCTACACCTTC	CATTGTSNYGYTF
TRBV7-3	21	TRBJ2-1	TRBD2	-	TGTGCCAGCAGCAGAAAGCCCGGGACTAGCGTGATTGCTGGTGGCCAGACGGAGCAGTTCTTC	CASSRKPGTSVIAGGQTEQFF
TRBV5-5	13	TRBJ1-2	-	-	TGTGCCAGCAGCTTGCAGTATTTCGATGGCTACACCTTC	CASSLQYFDGYTF
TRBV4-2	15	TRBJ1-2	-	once	TGTGCCAGCAGCCAAGATGGGGGCGGTCGCTATGGCTACACCTTC	CASSQDGGGRYGYTF
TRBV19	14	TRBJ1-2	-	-	TGTGCCAGTAGTATTCGGCCAGAGAACTATGGCTACACCTTC	CASSIRPENYGYTF
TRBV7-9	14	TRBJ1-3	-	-	TGTGCCACTGGACGGGCGACTTCTGGAAACACCATATATTTT	CATGRATSGNTIYF